This T cell receptor (beta chain) was obtained from a study of blood T cell repertoires in COVID-19 (dated by TCRdb to 2018 to 2020). For the study in its entirety: The collaborator samples originated in the United States, Italy and Spain and spanned the acute and convalescent phases of COVID-19. Samples were obtained from the ongoing ImmuneRACE study (first 160 participants) and from some 1,300 subjects provided by 6 global collaborators. The material from the prospective study consisted of cDNA or gDNA derived from T cells, B-cell-depleted T cells, or PBMCs. Deeply sampled blood TCRbeta repertoires from subjects exposed to, actively infected with, or recovered from COVID-19 were included in the dataset. A de-identified subject ID, COVID-19 status, age in years and sex were almost always included in the sample metadata. HLA class I and class II types, where available, came from metadata supplied by the sample provider rather than from assay-based typing. A freely available public database, intended as a resource for researchers studying the immune response to SARS-CoV-2, is where the repertoires were released.

Each collaborating institution followed its own protocols to collect whole blood in K2EDTA tubes. Collaborator samples were shipped for TCRbeta analysis as frozen whole blood, isolated PBMCs, or DNA extracted from either sample type. General findings and caveats noted by the study authors: The quantity of clinical and demographic metadata differed by source and by participant and was supplied without curation.

TCRbeta CDR3 regions were amplified from genomic DNA using the immunoSEQ Assay, a bias-controlled multiplex PCR. On the study's bioinformatics: The number of nucleated cells in each sample was estimated by amplification of reference gene primers within the assay. To quantify the absolute abundance of each unique TCRbeta CDR3 rearrangement, sequence reads were collapsed and filtered. For each sample, productive Simpson clonality was calculated as the square root of Simpson's diversity index over productive rearrangements. TCRdb took this table from immuneACCESS and kept in-frame rearrangements with V and J called. Such tables lack part of the clones; where checked against another copy, unresolved V genes explain under half of the gap, and the rest is unexplained. The D gene and trimming were derived from the DNA, and the V and J assignments and clone size from that table. This sample is represented by over 70,000 clones; around 80% of them were singletons. The leading ten clones occupy around 7% of the sample.

As for this clone: Its specific antigen is unknown. Base qualities are missing; no much larger clone stands one base away.

Compared with germline, V lacks 8 bases and J lacks 4 bases; bases without a gene match: 4. The CDR3 starts with the cysteine, ends with the phenylalanine, and has 14 residues. The sequence is cut down to CDR3 DNA, 42 bases in frame from base 1. The germline V gene yields SNHLY for CDR1 and FYNNEI for CDR2. The specimen sequenced was peripheral blood. The rearrangement combines TRBV2 with TRBJ1-6; 8 central bases correspond to TRBD1. This receptor was identified in a man between 65 and 85 years old with acute or convalescent COVID-19. The DNA sequence follows: TGTGCCAGCGCCCGACAGGGGTATAATTCACCCCTCCACTTT. Translated, it reads CASARQGYNSPLHF.